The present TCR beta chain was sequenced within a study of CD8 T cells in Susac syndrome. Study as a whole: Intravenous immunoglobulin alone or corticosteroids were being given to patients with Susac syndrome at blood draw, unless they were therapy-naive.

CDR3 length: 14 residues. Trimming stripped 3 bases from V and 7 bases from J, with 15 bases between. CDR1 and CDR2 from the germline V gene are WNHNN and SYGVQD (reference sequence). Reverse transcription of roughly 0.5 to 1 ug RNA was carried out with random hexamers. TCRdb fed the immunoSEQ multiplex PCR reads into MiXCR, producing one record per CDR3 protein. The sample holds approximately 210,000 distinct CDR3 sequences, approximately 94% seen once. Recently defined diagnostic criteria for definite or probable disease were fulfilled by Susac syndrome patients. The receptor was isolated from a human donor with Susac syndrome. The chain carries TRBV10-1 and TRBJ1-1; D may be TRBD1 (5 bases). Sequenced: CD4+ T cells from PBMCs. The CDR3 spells CASSETTASVEAFF. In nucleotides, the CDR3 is TGCGCCAGCAGTGAAACGACAGCCTCCGTTGAAGCTTTCTTT.